This TCR beta chain stems from a study of cytomegalovirus exposure and HLA in healthy donors. Study results and caveats: Available immune exposure information covered CMV serostatus only.

PCR employed 60 Vbeta and 13 Jbeta primers. Sequenced by immunoSEQ multiplex PCR; TCRdb stores in-frame clones only, minus some. The table lists 150,000 to 200,000 clones, around 90% of them singletons. Only one count was recorded for this clone. Its antigen remains unknown. The TCR comes from a woman aged 18-29 years in good health and CMV-seronegative. Sequenced sample: PBMCs.

CDR3 amino acids: CSVGELAGEKTYNEQFF. Here the CDR3 DNA reads TGCAGCGTTGGGGAACTAGCGGGAGAGAAAACCTACAATGAGCAGTTCTTC. The V call is TRBV29-1, the J call TRBJ2-1; TRBD2 agrees at 11 bases. Trimming at V came to 4 bases and at J to 2 bases, leaving 10 bases not matched to a gene. The length of the CDR3 is 17 residues. Per the germline V gene, CDR1 is SQVTM and CDR2 is ANQGSEA.